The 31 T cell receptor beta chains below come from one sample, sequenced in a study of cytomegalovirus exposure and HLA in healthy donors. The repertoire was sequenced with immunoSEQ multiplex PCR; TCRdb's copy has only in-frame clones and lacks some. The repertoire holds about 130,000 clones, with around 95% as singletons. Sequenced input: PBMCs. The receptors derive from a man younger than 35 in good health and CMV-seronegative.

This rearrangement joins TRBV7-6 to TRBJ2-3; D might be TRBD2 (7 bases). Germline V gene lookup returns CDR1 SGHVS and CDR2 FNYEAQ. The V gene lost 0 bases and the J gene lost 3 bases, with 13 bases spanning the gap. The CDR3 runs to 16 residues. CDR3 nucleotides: TGTGCCAGCAGCTTAGCGGGGGGGGGCCGTACAGATACGCAGTATTTT. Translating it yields CASSLAGGGRTDTQYF.

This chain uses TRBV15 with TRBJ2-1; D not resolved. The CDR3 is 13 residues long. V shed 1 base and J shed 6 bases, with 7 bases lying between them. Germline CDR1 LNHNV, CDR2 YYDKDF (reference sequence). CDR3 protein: CATSRVAANEQFF. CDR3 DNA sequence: TGTGCCACCAGCAGAGTGGCGGCCAATGAGCAGTTCTTC.

The CDR3 coding sequence is TGTGCCACCAGCAGAGATGTGCAAGGGGGAAGCGACGGCTACACCTTC. Amino acid sequence: CATSRDVQGGSDGYTF. V is TRBV15 and J is TRBJ1-2; possibly TRBD1 for D (6 bases). The germline CDR1 and CDR2 sequences are LNHNV and YYDKDF (reference sequence). V lost 0 bases to trimming and J lost 8 bases, with 19 bases between them. The CDR3 is 16 amino acids. Using reference TRBV15 and TRBJ1-2 for the parts outside the CDR3, the full variable domain is DAMVIQNPRYQVTQFGKPVTLSCSQTLNHNVMYWYQQKSSQAPKLLFHYYDKDFNNEADTPDNFQSRRPNTSFCFLDIRSPGLGDTAMYLCATSRDVQGGSDGYTFGSGTRLTVV.

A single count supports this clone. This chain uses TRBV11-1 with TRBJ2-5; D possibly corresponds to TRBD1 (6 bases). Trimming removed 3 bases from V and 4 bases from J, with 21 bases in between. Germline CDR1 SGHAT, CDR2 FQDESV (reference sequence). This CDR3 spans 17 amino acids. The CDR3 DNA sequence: TGTGCCAGCAGCTTGGGGCTGGGACAAGGTGTCCTAGAGACCCAGTACTTC. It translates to CASSLGLGQGVLETQYF.

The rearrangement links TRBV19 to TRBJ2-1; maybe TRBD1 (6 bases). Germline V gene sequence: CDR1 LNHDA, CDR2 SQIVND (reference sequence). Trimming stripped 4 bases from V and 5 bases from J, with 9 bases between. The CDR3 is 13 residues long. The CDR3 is CASSRDIHNEQFF. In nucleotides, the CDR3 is TGTGCCAGTAGTAGGGACATCCACAATGAGCAGTTCTTC.

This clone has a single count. The CDR3 DNA is TGTGCCAGCAGCTACGACAGGAATTCCTACGAGCAGTACTTC. Its translation is CASSYDRNSYEQYF. This chain connects TRBV7-2 to TRBJ2-7; weak D call: TRBD1 (6 bases). The V end was cut by 4 bases, the J end by 1 base, with 11 bases between. Germline CDR1 and CDR2: SGHTA and FQGNSA. The CDR3 loop spans 14 amino acids. Full variable domain (outside the CDR3, taken from reference TRBV7-2 and TRBJ2-7): GAGVSQSPSNKVTEKGKDVELRCDPISGHTALYWYRQSLGQGLEFLIYFQGNSAPDKSGLPSDRFSAERTGGSVSTLTIQRTQQEDSAVYLCASSYDRNSYEQYFGPGTRLTVT.

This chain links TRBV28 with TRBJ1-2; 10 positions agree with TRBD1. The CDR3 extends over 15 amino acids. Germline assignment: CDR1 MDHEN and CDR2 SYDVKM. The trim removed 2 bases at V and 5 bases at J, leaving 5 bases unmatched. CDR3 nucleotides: TGTGCCAGCAGTTTAATGACAGGGGGCGAGTATGGCTACACCTTC. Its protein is CASSLMTGGEYGYTF.

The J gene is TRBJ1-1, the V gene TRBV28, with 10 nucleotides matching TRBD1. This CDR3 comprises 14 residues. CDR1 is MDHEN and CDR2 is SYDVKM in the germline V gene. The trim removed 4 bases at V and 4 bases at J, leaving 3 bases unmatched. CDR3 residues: CASSSWTGGTEAFF. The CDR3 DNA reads TGTGCCAGCAGTTCCTGGACAGGGGGCACTGAAGCTTTCTTT.

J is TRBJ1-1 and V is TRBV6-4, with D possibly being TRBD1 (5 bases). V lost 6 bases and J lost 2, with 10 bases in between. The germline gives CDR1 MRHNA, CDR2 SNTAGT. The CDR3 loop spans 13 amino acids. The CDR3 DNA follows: TGTGCCAGCAGAAAACAGGCAAACACTGAAGCTTTCTTT. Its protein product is CASRKQANTEAFF.

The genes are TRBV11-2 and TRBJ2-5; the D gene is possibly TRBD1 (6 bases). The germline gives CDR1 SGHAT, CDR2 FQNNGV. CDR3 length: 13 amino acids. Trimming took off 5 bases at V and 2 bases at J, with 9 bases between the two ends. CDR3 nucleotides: TGTGCCAGCAGCCCGCAGGGGCAAGAGACCCAGTACTTC. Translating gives CASSPQGQETQYF.

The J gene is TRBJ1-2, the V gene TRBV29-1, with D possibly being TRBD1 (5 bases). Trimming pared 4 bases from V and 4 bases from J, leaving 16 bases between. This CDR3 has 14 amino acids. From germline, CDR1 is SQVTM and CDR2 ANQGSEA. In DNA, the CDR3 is TGCAGCGTTGGGGGGGACCCACAATTCTATGGCTACACCTTC. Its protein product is CSVGGDPQFYGYTF.

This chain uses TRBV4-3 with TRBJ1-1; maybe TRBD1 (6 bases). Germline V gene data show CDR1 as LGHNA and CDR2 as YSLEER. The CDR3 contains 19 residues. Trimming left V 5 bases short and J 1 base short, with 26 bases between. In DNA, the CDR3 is TGCGCCAGCAGCGGGGGGGAAGGGGGGCTACTAGCTAAGAACACTGAAGCTTTCTTT. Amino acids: CASSGGEGGLLAKNTEAFF.

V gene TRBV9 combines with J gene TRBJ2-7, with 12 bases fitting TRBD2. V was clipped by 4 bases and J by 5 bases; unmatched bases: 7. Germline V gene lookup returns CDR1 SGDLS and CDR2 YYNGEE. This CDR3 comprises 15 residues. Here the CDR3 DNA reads TGTGCCAGCAGCATGACTAGCGGGAGAACGGACGAGCAGTACTTC. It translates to CASSMTSGRTDEQYF.

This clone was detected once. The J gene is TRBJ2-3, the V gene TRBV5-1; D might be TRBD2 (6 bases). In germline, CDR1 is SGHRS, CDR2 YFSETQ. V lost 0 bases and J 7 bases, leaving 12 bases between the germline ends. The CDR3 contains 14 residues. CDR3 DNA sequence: TGCGCCAGCAGCTTGGATGGTCGGGAGAATACGCAGTATTTT. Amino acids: CASSLDGRENTQYF.

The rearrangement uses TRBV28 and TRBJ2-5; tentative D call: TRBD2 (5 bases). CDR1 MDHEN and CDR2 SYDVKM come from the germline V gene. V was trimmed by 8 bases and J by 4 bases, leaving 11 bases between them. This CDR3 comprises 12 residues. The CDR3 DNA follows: TGTGCCAGCTCGGTTAGCGCAGAGACCCAGTACTTC. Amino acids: CASSVSAETQYF.

The CDR3 protein is CASRGVSGANVLTF. DNA of the CDR3: TGTGCCAGCAGAGGGGTCTCTGGGGCCAACGTCCTGACTTTC. The chain recombines TRBV9 with TRBJ2-6, with TRBD1 as a possible D gene (5 bases). V lost 5 bases and J lost 0, with 6 bases in between. CDR1 is SGDLS and CDR2 is YYNGEE in the germline V gene. The CDR3 runs 14 residues.

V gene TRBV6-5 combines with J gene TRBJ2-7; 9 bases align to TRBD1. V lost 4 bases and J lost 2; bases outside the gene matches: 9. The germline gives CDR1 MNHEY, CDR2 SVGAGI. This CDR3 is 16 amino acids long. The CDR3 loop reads CASSFDGQGITYEQYF. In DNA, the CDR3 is TGTGCCAGCAGTTTCGATGGACAGGGGATAACCTACGAGCAGTACTTC.

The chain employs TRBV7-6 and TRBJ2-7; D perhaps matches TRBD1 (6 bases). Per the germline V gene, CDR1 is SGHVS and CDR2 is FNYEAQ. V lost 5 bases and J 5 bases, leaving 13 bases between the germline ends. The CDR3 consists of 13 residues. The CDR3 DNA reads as TGTGCCAGCAGCCCTGAACAGGGAGACGAGCAGTACTTC. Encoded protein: CASSPEQGDEQYF.

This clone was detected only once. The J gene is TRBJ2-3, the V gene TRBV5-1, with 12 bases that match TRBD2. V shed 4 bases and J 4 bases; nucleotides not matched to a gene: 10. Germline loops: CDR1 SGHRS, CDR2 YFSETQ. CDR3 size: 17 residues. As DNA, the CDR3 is TGCGCCAGCAGCCCAGATGATACTAGCGGGAGGCCAGATACGCAGTATTTT. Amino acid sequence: CASSPDDTSGRPDTQYF.

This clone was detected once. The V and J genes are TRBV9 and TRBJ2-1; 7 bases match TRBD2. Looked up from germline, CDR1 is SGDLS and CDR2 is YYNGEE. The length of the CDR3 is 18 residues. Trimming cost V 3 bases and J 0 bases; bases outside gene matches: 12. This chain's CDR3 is CASSEPLGRRSSYNEQFF. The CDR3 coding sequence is TGTGCCAGCAGCGAGCCCCTCGGGAGGCGGAGCTCCTACAATGAGCAGTTCTTC.

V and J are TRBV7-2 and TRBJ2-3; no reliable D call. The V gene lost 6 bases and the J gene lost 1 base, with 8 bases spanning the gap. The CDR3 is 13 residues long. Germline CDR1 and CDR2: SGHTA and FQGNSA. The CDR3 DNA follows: TGTGCCAGCAGGCATACTCGCACAGATACGCAGTATTTT. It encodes CASRHTRTDTQYF.

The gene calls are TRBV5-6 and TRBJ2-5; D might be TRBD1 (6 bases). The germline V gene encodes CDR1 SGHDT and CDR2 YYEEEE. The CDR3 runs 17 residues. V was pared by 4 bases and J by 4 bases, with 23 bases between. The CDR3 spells CASSQKTLTGWIETQYF. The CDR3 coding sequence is TGTGCCAGCAGCCAAAAAACTCTTACAGGGTGGATAGAGACCCAGTACTTC.

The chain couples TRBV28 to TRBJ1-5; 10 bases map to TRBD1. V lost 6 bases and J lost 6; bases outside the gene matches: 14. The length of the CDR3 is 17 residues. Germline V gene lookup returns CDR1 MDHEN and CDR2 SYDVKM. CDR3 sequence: CASSPPWDRGYGQPQHF. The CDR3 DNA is TGTGCCAGCAGCCCCCCGTGGGACAGGGGTTACGGTCAGCCCCAGCATTTT.

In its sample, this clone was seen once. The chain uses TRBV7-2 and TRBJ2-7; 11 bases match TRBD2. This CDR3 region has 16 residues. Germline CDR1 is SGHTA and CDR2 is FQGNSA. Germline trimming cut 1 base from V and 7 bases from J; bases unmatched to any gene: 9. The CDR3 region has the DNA TGTGCCAGCAGCTTAGAGACTAGCGGGGCCTGGGGGGAGCAGTACTTC. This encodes CASSLETSGAWGEQYF.

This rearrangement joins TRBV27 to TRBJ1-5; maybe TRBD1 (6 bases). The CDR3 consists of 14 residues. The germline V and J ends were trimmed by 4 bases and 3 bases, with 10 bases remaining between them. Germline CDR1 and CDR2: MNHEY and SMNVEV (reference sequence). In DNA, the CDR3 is TGTGCCAGCAGTTCCTCAGGGGTCAATCAGCCCCAGCATTTT. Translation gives CASSSSGVNQPQHF.

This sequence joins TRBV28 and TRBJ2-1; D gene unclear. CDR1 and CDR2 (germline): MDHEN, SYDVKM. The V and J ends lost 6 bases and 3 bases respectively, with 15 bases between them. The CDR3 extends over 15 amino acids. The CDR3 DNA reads TGTGCCAGCAGCCCAAAAACTCCGGGCTACAATGAGCAGTTCTTC. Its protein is CASSPKTPGYNEQFF.

Written as DNA, the CDR3 is TGTGCCAGTAGTATAGGCGCCCGCAATGAGCAGTTCTTC. This gives the protein CASSIGARNEQFF. The chain couples TRBV19 to TRBJ2-1; D call uncertain. The CDR3 loop spans 13 amino acids. Germline CDR1 is LNHDA and CDR2 is SQIVND (reference sequence). Between the trimmed V and J ends, which lost 1 base and 6 bases, there was a span of 7 bases.

The chain's CDR3 is CSARLAGSYEQYF. The CDR3 DNA follows: TGCAGCGCCCGACTAGCGGGATCCTACGAGCAGTACTTC. This chain uses TRBV29-1 with TRBJ2-7; TRBD2 aligns across 11 bases. J lost 1 base, V lost 7 bases, and 3 bases had no gene match. The CDR3 consists of 13 residues. Germline V gives CDR1 SQVTM, CDR2 ANQGSEA.

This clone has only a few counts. CDR3 loop: CASSQHGELFF. For the CDR3, the DNA is TGTGCCAGCAGCCAACACGGGGAGCTGTTTTTT. The chain combines TRBV9 with TRBJ2-2; unclear D gene. The V gene's germline CDR1 is SGDLS and CDR2 YYNGEE. This CDR3 region has 11 residues. Trimming shortened V by 4 bases and J by 7 bases, and 5 bases separated the two germline ends.

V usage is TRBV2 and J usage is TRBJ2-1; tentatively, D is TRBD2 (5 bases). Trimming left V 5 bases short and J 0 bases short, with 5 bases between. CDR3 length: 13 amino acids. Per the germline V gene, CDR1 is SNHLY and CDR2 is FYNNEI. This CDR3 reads CASSTSSYNEQFF. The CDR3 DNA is TGTGCCAGCAGTACTAGCTCCTACAATGAGCAGTTCTTC.

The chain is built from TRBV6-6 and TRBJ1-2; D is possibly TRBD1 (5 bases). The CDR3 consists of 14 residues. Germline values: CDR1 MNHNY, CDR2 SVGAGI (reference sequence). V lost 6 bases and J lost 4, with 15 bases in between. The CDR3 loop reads CASSQAGLLYGYTF. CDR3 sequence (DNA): TGTGCCAGCAGCCAGGCGGGACTCCTCTATGGCTACACCTTC.